The text below deals with one T cell receptor (beta chain). In the source study's methods: Reference gene primer amplification in the assay estimated nucleated cell counts. The protocol was immunoSEQ multiplex PCR, while the TCRdb copy is restricted to in-frame clones and leaves out a portion. The V and J calls and clone size were taken over from that table, and D and trimming were inferred from the DNA. This table holds roughly 21,000 clones, roughly 89% found once. This sample was taken from a study of blood T cell repertoires in COVID-19. Study at large: Whether acute or convalescent, the COVID-19 samples came from the United States, Italy and Spain.

The CDR3 is 12 amino acids. V was cut by 3 bases and J by 3 bases, with 5 bases left in between. Germline CDR1 MDHEN, CDR2 SYDVKM. The sequenced sample was peripheral blood. The sequence was obtained from a woman of 80 years or more with active or convalescent COVID-19. The chain recombines TRBV28 with TRBJ1-2; D gene uncertain. CDR3 amino acids: CASSFPDYGYTF. The CDR3 coding sequence is TGTGCCAGCAGTTTCCCAGACTATGGCTACACCTTC.